This T cell receptor (beta chain) originates from a study of T cells in Graves' hyperthyroidism and ophthalmopathy. Findings and limits, study-wide: Ophthalmopathy and stable hyperthyroidism were told apart by a 13 V-J model. It was a median around 6 months before onset that the model predicted ophthalmopathy.

Germline values: CDR1 SQVTM, CDR2 ANQGSEA. The CDR3 sequence is 14 residues long. V lost 3 bases, J lost 5 bases, and 7 bases stayed unmatched. This clonotype was recorded many times. Its antigen remains unidentified. The TCR beta CDR3 regions underwent amplification using RNA transcripts as the source. RT-PCR in the first round (using the HTBI primer set) targeted the TCR CDR3. Each CDR3 protein is one row after TCRdb ran MiXCR on the multiplex PCR reads. This sample has hundreds of thousands of distinct CDR3 sequences, with around 15% found just once. Based on clinical symptoms, serum thyroxine and TRAb, thyroid ultrasound and orbital computed tomography, diagnoses were reached. Using around 10 ml of fresh peripheral blood, PBMCs were prepared.

Material for sequencing was blood. The sequence derives from a woman in her fifties or sixties with Graves' ophthalmopathy. J is TRBJ2-7 and V is TRBV29-1; 10 bases map to TRBD1. CDR3 DNA: TGCAGCGTTGAGGACAGGGGGATTGGGGACGAGCAGTACTTC. Translated, it gives CSVEDRGIGDEQYF.